One and the same sample provided the 3 T cell receptor beta chains below, sequenced in a study of cytomegalovirus exposure and HLA in healthy donors. TCRdb's table, derived via immunoSEQ multiplex PCR, lists solely in-frame clones and lacks some. Of almost 65,000 clones listed, around nine tenths are singletons. The sample consisted of PBMCs. These receptors all come from a woman between 18 and 29 years old in good health and CMV-seronegative.

The genes are TRBV2 and TRBJ2-3; D possibly corresponds to TRBD1 (6 bases). Trimming removed 8 bases at V and 2 bases at J, with 14 bases between. The germline CDR1 and CDR2 sequences are SNHLY and FYNNEI. There are 14 residues in the CDR3. The CDR3: CASSLQGITDTQYF. The CDR3 region has the DNA TGTGCCAGCTCTCTTCAGGGGATCACAGATACGCAGTATTTT.

This chain links TRBV2 with TRBJ2-5; TRBD1 is a possible D gene (6 bases). The CDR3 runs to 14 residues. V was shortened by 8 bases and J by 4 bases, with 17 bases between the two germline ends. Germline values: CDR1 SNHLY, CDR2 FYNNEI. The CDR3: CASCSEGQRETQYF. DNA of the CDR3: TGTGCCAGCTGCTCCGAGGGACAAAGAGAGACCCAGTACTTC.

This chain connects TRBV27 to TRBJ2-5, with TRBD2 as a possible D gene (5 bases). This CDR3 contains 13 residues. Germline V gene sequence: CDR1 MNHEY, CDR2 SMNVEV (reference sequence). The V end lost 3 bases, the J end lost 2 bases, and 7 bases lay between the germline ends. The CDR3 DNA reads as TGTGCCAGCAGTTTCTCGGGGCAAGAGACCCAGTACTTC. This sequence encodes CASSFSGQETQYF.